Shown below are 10 T cell receptor beta chains from a single sample sequenced in a study of low-dose radiotherapy and immunotherapy resistance in tumors. TRAV- and TRBV-specific primers primed first-strand cDNA, covering alpha and beta chains. TCRs underwent about 20 PCR cycles of amplification with a constant-region primer and V-primer adapter. TCRdb reanalysed the reads using MiXCR and keeps one entry per CDR3 protein. The sample consists of nearly 95,000 distinct CDR3 sequences, more than 7.5% of them appearing once. This sample's time point: before trial treatment. Sequenced material: PBMCs, taken before treatment. These receptors originate from a male donor with prostate cancer.

This clonotype has a count of ten or more. The chain links TRBV24-1 to TRBJ2-1; D not certain. The CDR3 is 14 amino acids. Per germline, CDR1 KGHDR and CDR2 SFDVKD. Trimming cost V 5 bases and J 4 bases, with 11 bases left between them. CDR3 region: CATSGQDPYNEQFF. CDR3 DNA: TGTGCCACCAGTGGCCAGGACCCTTACAATGAGCAGTTCTTC.

In this sample, this clonotype turned up many times. J is TRBJ1-2 and V is TRBV6-2 or TRBV6-3; D possibly corresponds to TRBD1 (6 bases). The CDR3 is 15 residues long. Looked up from germline, CDR1 is MNHEY and CDR2 is SVGEGT. Trimming took off 2 bases at V and 5 bases at J, with 15 bases between the two ends. CDR3 nucleotide sequence: TGTGCCAGCAGTTACCATCCGCAGGGGCGATATGGCTACACCTTC. This gives the protein CASSYHPQGRYGYTF.

The chain is built from TRBV20-1 and TRBJ2-1, with 8 positions matching TRBD2. The CDR3 sequence is 19 residues long. Germline V lookup: CDR1 DFQATT, CDR2 SNEGSKA (reference sequence). V shed 0 bases, J shed 0 bases, and the junction held 13 bases outside the gene matches. The CDR3 sequence is CSARDLRGGDDTSYNEQFF. The CDR3 DNA reads TGCAGTGCTAGAGATCTACGGGGGGGAGATGATACCTCCTACAATGAGCAGTTCTTC.

This clonotype was observed many times. The chain joins TRBV4-3 to TRBJ1-5; 8 bases are a match to TRBD1. The CDR3 runs 15 residues. J gave up 6 bases and V 0 bases, and 4 bases lay outside the gene matches. Germline V gives CDR1 LGHNA, CDR2 YSLEER. The CDR3 reads CASSQDRGPGQPQHF. CDR3 nucleotide sequence: TGCGCCAGCAGCCAAGACAGGGGGCCAGGTCAGCCCCAGCATTTT.

At least ten counts were recorded for this clonotype. V is TRBV18 and J is TRBJ2-3; 7 positions agree with TRBD2. Germline assignment: CDR1 KGHSH and CDR2 LQKENI. CDR3 size: 15 residues. J lost 0 bases, V lost 3 bases, and 3 bases had no gene match. CDR3 loop: CASSPRRESTDTQYF. The CDR3 nucleotides are TGTGCCAGCTCACCTCGGCGGGAGAGCACAGATACGCAGTATTTT.

This clonotype was detected ten times or more. This chain joins TRBV18 and TRBJ1-5, with 8 bases identical to TRBD1. Germline V CDR1 and CDR2: KGHSH, LQKENI. CDR3 length equals 16 residues. V lost 3 bases to trimming and J lost 3 bases; unmatched junction nucleotides: 7. DNA for the CDR3: TGTGCCAGCTCACCGGCGACAGGGGAAATCAATCAGCCCCAGCATTTT. Its translation: CASSPATGEINQPQHF. The variable domain in full, with the rest retrieved from reference TRBV18 and TRBJ1-5, is NAGVMQNPRHLVRRRGQEARLRCSPMKGHSHVYWYRQLPEEGLKFMVYLQKENIIDESGMPKERFSAEFPKEGPSILRIQQVVRGDSAAYFCASSPATGEINQPQHFGDGTRLSIL.

This clonotype was seen many times. The chain has TRBV6-6 and TRBJ1-3; 10 bases align to TRBD1. There are 14 residues in the CDR3. Losses at the gene ends were 8 bases for V and 4 bases for J; bases not matched to a gene: 5. Germline CDR1 and CDR2: MNHNY and SVGAGI (reference sequence). The CDR3 bases are TGTGCCAGCGGACGGACAGGGGGAGGAAACACCATATATTTT. Its translation: CASGRTGGGNTIYF.

This clonotype was counted many times. The V call is TRBV10-3, the J call TRBJ1-1, with 9 positions matching TRBD1. Germline CDR1 ENHRY, CDR2 SYGVKD. The V gene end was trimmed by 5 bases and the J gene end by 4 bases; junction bases not matched to a gene: 11. The CDR3 covers 16 residues. DNA of the CDR3: TGTGCCATCAGTTTTACAGGGGGCGCAAGCGGCACTGAAGCTTTCTTT. Translated, it gives CAISFTGGASGTEAFF.

This clonotype was observed at least ten times. The CDR3 nucleotides are TGTGCCAGCAGTTCGGGACAGGGGACCTACGAGCAGTACTTC. This sequence encodes CASSSGQGTYEQYF. The gene calls are TRBV6-5 and TRBJ2-7, with 10 positions matching TRBD1. The V gene's germline CDR1 is MNHEY and CDR2 SVGAGI. This CDR3 has 14 amino acids. Unmatched junction bases numbered 2, after V lost 4 bases and J lost 2 bases.

This clonotype was found many times. The rearrangement uses TRBV30 and TRBJ2-3; a possible D gene is TRBD2 (7 bases). Germline CDR1 GTSNPN, CDR2 SVGIG (reference sequence). The CDR3 has 15 amino acids. With 0 bases removed from V and 4 bases from J, the gap between germline ends came to 14 bases. The CDR3 DNA sequence: TGTGCCTGGAGTGTACGCGGCGGGGGCGCAGATACGCAGTATTTT. Translating gives CAWSVRGGGADTQYF.